Listed below are T cell receptor beta chains from one sample, sequenced in a study of OX40 agonist ivuxolimab in advanced cancers. The method was immunoSEQ multiplex PCR; TCRdb's version includes in-frame clones alone and lacks a portion of them. The sample records under 70,000 clones, around 85% being singletons. The input for sequencing was CD4+ or CD8+ T cells sorted from blood, taken in a trial of the OX40 agonist ivuxolimab. The receptors originated from an adult with an advanced solid tumor such as melanoma, head and neck, liver or kidney cancer. Each CDR3 is given with its conserved first and last residue. The order of the fields is CDR3 DNA, CDR3 protein, J gene, CDR3 length, D gene, V gene, clone size. The D gene is left open where the match is weak. Size values are once, few and many counts, or a class for expanded clones, and some rows have none.

CDR3 DNA: TGTGCCAGCCACAACCAAGAGACCCAGTACTTC; CDR3 protein: CASHNQETQYF; J gene: TRBJ2-5; CDR3 length: 11; D gene: .; V gene: TRBV11-2; clone size: .
CDR3 DNA: TGTGCCATCAGTGAGTCCGGGGGGGGCAATCAGCCCCAGCATTTT; CDR3 protein: CAISESGGGNQPQHF; J gene: TRBJ1-5; CDR3 length: 15; D gene: .; V gene: TRBV10-3; clone size: few
CDR3 DNA: TGCGCCAGCAGCTTTTGGGAGTATCCCCAAGAGACCCAGTACTTC; CDR3 protein: CASSFWEYPQETQYF; J gene: TRBJ2-5; CDR3 length: 15; D gene: .; V gene: TRBV5-1; clone size: .
CDR3 DNA: TGTGCCAGCAGTTACTCGGTTGGGGGGCGGTCCTACGAGCAGTACTTC; CDR3 protein: CASSYSVGGRSYEQYF; J gene: TRBJ2-7; CDR3 length: 16; D gene: .; V gene: TRBV6-5; clone size: .
CDR3 DNA: TGTGCCAGCTCACCAGGGCTGGTTGAGCAGTTCTTC; CDR3 protein: CASSPGLVEQFF; J gene: TRBJ2-1; CDR3 length: 12; D gene: .; V gene: TRBV18; clone size: .
CDR3 DNA: TGTGCCACCAGCAGAGATCGTCCGGGGGTCGCGAGAGAGCAGTACTTC; CDR3 protein: CATSRDRPGVAREQYF; J gene: TRBJ2-7; CDR3 length: 16; D gene: .; V gene: TRBV15; clone size: .
CDR3 DNA: TGTGCCAGTAGTATCTGGTGGGAAGCTTTCTTT; CDR3 protein: CASSIWWEAFF; J gene: TRBJ1-1; CDR3 length: 11; D gene: .; V gene: TRBV19; clone size: few
CDR3 DNA: TGCGCCTCGGGGGGATTTGACGAGCAGTACTTC; CDR3 protein: CASGGFDEQYF; J gene: TRBJ2-7; CDR3 length: 11; D gene: TRBD2; V gene: TRBV23-1; clone size: few
CDR3 DNA: TGTGCCAGCAGTCAACTAGCGGGAGGGATCTACAATGAGCAGTTCTTC; CDR3 protein: CASSQLAGGIYNEQFF; J gene: TRBJ2-1; CDR3 length: 16; D gene: TRBD2; V gene: TRBV5-6; clone size: .
CDR3 DNA: TGTGCCAGCAGCTTCTCTGGAAACACCATATATTTT; CDR3 protein: CASSFSGNTIYF; J gene: TRBJ1-3; CDR3 length: 12; D gene: .; V gene: TRBV13; clone size: .
CDR3 DNA: TGTGCCAGTAGCATGGGGGAGCAGTACTTC; CDR3 protein: CASSMGEQYF; J gene: TRBJ2-7; CDR3 length: 10; D gene: .; V gene: TRBV19; clone size: .
CDR3 DNA: TGTGCCAGCACCGCCGGGGGCCGTTGGAATTCACCCCTCCACTTT; CDR3 protein: CASTAGGRWNSPLHF; J gene: TRBJ1-6; CDR3 length: 15; D gene: .; V gene: TRBV6-6; clone size: .
CDR3 DNA: TGTGCCAGCAGCCCGACCGAGGTCTATGGCTACACCTTC; CDR3 protein: CASSPTEVYGYTF; J gene: TRBJ1-2; CDR3 length: 13; D gene: .; V gene: TRBV6-6; clone size: .
CDR3 DNA: TGTGCCTGGAGTGTACGAGGCAATCAGCCCCAGCATTTT; CDR3 protein: CAWSVRGNQPQHF; J gene: TRBJ1-5; CDR3 length: 13; D gene: .; V gene: TRBV30; clone size: .
CDR3 DNA: TGTGCCAGCAGCGTAGGATTACCGGGTCAAGCCAAAAACATTCAGTACTTC; CDR3 protein: CASSVGLPGQAKNIQYF; J gene: TRBJ2-4; CDR3 length: 17; D gene: .; V gene: TRBV9; clone size: .
CDR3 DNA: TGCGCCAGCAGCAAGACAGGGTGGACTGAAGCTTTCTTT; CDR3 protein: CASSKTGWTEAFF; J gene: TRBJ1-1; CDR3 length: 13; D gene: TRBD1; V gene: TRBV5-1; clone size: .
CDR3 DNA: TGTGCCAGCAGCCAAGAGGCAGAGAATCAGCCCCAGCATTTT; CDR3 protein: CASSQEAENQPQHF; J gene: TRBJ1-5; CDR3 length: 14; D gene: .; V gene: TRBV4-2; clone size: .
CDR3 DNA: TGTGCCAGCACGGTTCTTTGGGGTACTGAAGCTTTCTTT; CDR3 protein: CASTVLWGTEAFF; J gene: TRBJ1-1; CDR3 length: 13; D gene: .; V gene: TRBV5-6; clone size: .
CDR3 DNA: TGTGCCAGCAGTGGCTGGGTTCGCTACGAGCAGTACTTC; CDR3 protein: CASSGWVRYEQYF; J gene: TRBJ2-7; CDR3 length: 13; D gene: .; V gene: TRBV6-5; clone size: .
CDR3 DNA: TGTGCCAGCTCGCCGATTACAGAACCTGGAAACACCATATATTTT; CDR3 protein: CASSPITEPGNTIYF; J gene: TRBJ1-3; CDR3 length: 15; D gene: .; V gene: TRBV18; clone size: .
CDR3 DNA: TGTGCCAGCAGCTTGATCTCATCCTACAATGAGCAGTTCTTC; CDR3 protein: CASSLISSYNEQFF; J gene: TRBJ2-1; CDR3 length: 14; D gene: .; V gene: TRBV7-2; clone size: .
CDR3 DNA: TGCGCCAGCAGCCAGGGGACTAGCGGGAGATATTACGGGGCCAACGTCCTGACTTTC; CDR3 protein: CASSQGTSGRYYGANVLTF; J gene: TRBJ2-6; CDR3 length: 19; D gene: TRBD2; V gene: TRBV4-1; clone size: .
CDR3 DNA: TGTGCCAGCAGTGAATGGGGCGAGCAGTACTTC; CDR3 protein: CASSEWGEQYF; J gene: TRBJ2-7; CDR3 length: 11; D gene: .; V gene: TRBV6-1; clone size: once
CDR3 DNA: TGTGCCAGCAGTGGTCAGGGTGCTGAAGCTTTCTTT; CDR3 protein: CASSGQGAEAFF; J gene: TRBJ1-1; CDR3 length: 12; D gene: .; V gene: TRBV2; clone size: .
CDR3 DNA: TGTGCCAGCAGCCGCCTGACGGGGACCGGGGAGCTGTTTTTT; CDR3 protein: CASSRLTGTGELFF; J gene: TRBJ2-2; CDR3 length: 14; D gene: .; V gene: TRBV7-9; clone size: few
CDR3 DNA: TGTGCCAGCAGCTCCCGGACAGTAACTAATGAAAAACTGTTTTTT; CDR3 protein: CASSSRTVTNEKLFF; J gene: TRBJ1-4; CDR3 length: 15; D gene: .; V gene: TRBV5-5; clone size: .